This T cell receptor beta chain was captured in a study of OX40 agonist ivuxolimab in advanced cancers. For the study at large: Cohort: approximately 83% men, mean age approximately 60, aged roughly 23 to 90.

A single count supports this clone. Its antigen is as yet unknown. Regarding the study as a whole: Still undetermined is the antigen specificity of the expanded peripheral T cells. The authors also found low normalized T-cell clonal expansion in some nonresponders. CD4+ T cells averaged fewer expanded clones than CD8+ T cells.

Only in-frame clones appear in the TCRdb table, and some are missing; sequencing was by immunoSEQ multiplex PCR. Of about 100,000 clones in the sample, around 90% are singletons; the top ten hold 0.71%. CDR1 is LNHDA, CDR2 SQIVND, per germline (reference sequence). This CDR3 is 16 amino acids long. V was clipped by 5 bases and J by 7 bases; unmatched bases: 8. Source: CD4+ or CD8+ T cells sorted from blood, taken in a trial of the OX40 agonist ivuxolimab. The TCR sequence derives from an adult with an advanced solid tumor such as melanoma, head and neck, liver or kidney cancer. V is TRBV19 and J is TRBJ2-1; 13 positions agree with TRBD2. Written as DNA, the CDR3 is TGTGCCAGTAGTGTTACCGGGACTAGCGGGATTAATGAGCAGTTCTTC. It specifies CASSVTGTSGINEQFF.